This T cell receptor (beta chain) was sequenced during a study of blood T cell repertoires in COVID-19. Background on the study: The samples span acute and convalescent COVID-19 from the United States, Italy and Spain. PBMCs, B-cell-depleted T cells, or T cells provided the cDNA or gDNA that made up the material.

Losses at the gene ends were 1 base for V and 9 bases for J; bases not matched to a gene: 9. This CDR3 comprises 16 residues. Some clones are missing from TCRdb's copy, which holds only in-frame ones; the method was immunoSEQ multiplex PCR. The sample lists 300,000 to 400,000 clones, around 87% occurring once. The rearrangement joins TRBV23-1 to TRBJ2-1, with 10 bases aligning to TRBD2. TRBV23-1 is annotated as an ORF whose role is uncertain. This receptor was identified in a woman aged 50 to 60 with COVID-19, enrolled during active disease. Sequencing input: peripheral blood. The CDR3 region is CASSQFPSGRRGEQFF. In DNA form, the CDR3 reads TGCGCCAGCAGTCAATTTCCTAGCGGGAGAAGGGGTGAGCAGTTCTTC.